The entry that follows covers one T cell receptor beta chain sequence. There is no known antigen for this receptor. The sample holds no much larger clone one base away, and base qualities are not on file. Blood samples were collected up to 4 times in the first month after transplant and then at least monthly when available. The library was made by the immunoSEQ multiplex PCR assay. For most patients, genomic DNA was subjected to high-throughput TCR-beta CDR3 sequencing by Adaptive Biotechnologies. The study's own analysis went as follows. Adaptive's ImmunoSEQ software supplied the TCR sequencing data for 18 patients, while MiXCR and VDJtools were used to process a few other patients. CDR3 nucleotide sequences shared between donor and recipient were removed because the origin of such sequences could not be assigned. At least 2-fold expansion over unstimulated cells and a minimum CFSE-low frequency of 0.002% (template counts) or 0.001% (read counts) were required for clones to be classified as alloreactive. Mappable clones were those detected in sequenced pre-transplant spleen, lymph node, or MLR CFSE-low populations of the donor or recipient. Cumulative frequency of alloreactive clones was calculated as a percentage of all sequences weighted by copy number. TCRdb stores this immuneACCESS table with in-frame sequences only. Part of the clones is absent; in the studies checked, under half of the shortfall reflects unresolved V genes, and no reason is known for the rest. That table furnishes V, J and clone size, whereas the DNA furnished D and trimming. This sample is represented by about 54,000 clones; about 90% of them were singletons. The ten largest clones add up to roughly 5.5% of the sample.

The data are from a study of graft-versus-host responses after intestinal transplantation (dated by TCRdb to the early 2020s). With regard to the full study: Recipients received multivisceral, liver-intestinal, or isolated intestinal transplants. Every recipient was given anti-thymocyte globulin induction, then maintenance tacrolimus and steroids for roughly three years. Graft-versus-host and host-versus-graft alloreactive T cell clones were tracked in the graft, circulation and bone marrow after intestinal transplantation using bulk TCR-beta CDR3 sequencing. Alloreactive clones were identified by sequencing pre-transplant mixed lymphocyte reaction products and comparing them with unstimulated pre-transplant donor and recipient T cells. The cohort enrolled under 30 intestinal transplant recipients, one of whom was a retransplant, and a few patients without pretransplant specimens were excluded. Donor T cell macrochimerism was defined as a peak of at least 4% donor T cells among recipient peripheral blood mononuclear cells. Rather than being sequenced by the commercial service, samples from a few later patients were sequenced in-house on an Illumina MiSeq and processed with MiXCR.

The investigation overall reported the following: In patients with donor T cell macrochimerism, the allografts had high GvH to HvG T cell clonal ratios. GvH clones were found in recipient bone marrow, and some of the GvH clones appeared earlier in ileal mucosa or blood, which is consistent with an intestinal mucosal origin. Early after transplant, peak levels of circulating GvH clones were associated with declines in HvG clones. Conclusions were limited by the relatively low number and heterogeneity of intestinal transplant patients.

This clonotype originated in a human patient who received an intestinal transplant, so some T cells may come from the graft donor. The material was PBMCs, obtained nearly 670 days after intestinal transplant.

The nucleotide sequence reads TGTGCCAGCAGCTTAGAGTACGTATCTCCTGAAGCTTTCTTT. It translates as CASSLEYVSPEAFF. The V and J genes are TRBV11-3 and TRBJ1-1, with no confident D gene call. Deletion took 0 bases off V and 6 bases off J, with a span of 11 bases between the germline ends. From cysteine to phenylalanine, the CDR3 is 14 amino acids long. The CDR3 DNA has 42 bases and is translated from base 1. The germline V gene encodes CDR1 SGHNT and CDR2 YENEEA.